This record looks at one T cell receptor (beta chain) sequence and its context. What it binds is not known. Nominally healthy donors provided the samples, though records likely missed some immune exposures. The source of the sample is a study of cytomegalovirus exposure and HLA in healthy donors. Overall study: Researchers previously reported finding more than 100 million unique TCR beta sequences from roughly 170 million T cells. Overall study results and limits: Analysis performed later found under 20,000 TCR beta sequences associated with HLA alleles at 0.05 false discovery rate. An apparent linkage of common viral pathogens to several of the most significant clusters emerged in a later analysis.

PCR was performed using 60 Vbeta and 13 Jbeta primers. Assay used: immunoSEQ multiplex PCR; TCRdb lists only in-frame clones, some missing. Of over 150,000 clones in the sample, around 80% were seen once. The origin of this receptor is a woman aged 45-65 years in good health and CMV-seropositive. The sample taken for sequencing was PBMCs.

This CDR3 is CASFDRGFGYTF. The CDR3 region has the DNA TGCGCCAGCTTTGACAGGGGGTTTGGCTACACCTTC. This rearrangement joins TRBV5-1 to TRBJ1-2; TRBD1 agrees at 9 bases. This CDR3 has 12 amino acids. Germline loops: CDR1 SGHRS, CDR2 YFSETQ. The trim removed 7 bases at V and 7 bases at J, leaving 5 bases unmatched.